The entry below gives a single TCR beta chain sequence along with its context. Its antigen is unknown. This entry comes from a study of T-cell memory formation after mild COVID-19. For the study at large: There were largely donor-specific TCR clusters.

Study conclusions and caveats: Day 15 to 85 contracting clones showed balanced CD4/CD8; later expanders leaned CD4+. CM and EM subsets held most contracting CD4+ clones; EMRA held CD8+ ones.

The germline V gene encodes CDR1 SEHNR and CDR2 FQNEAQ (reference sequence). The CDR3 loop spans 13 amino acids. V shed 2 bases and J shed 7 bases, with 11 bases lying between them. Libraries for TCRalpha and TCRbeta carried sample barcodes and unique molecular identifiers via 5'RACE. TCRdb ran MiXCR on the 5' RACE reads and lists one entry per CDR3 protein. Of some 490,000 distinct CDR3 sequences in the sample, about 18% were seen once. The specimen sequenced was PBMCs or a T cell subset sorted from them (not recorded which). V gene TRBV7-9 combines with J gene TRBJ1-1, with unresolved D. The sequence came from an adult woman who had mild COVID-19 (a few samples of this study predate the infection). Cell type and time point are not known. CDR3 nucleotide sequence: TGTGCCAGCAGCTTATCTCCAGTAGGTGAAGCTTTCTTT. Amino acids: CASSLSPVGEAFF.